The entry below describes one T cell receptor (beta chain). This record belongs to a study of blood T cell repertoires in COVID-19. Source study methods: The authors estimated nucleated cell counts from reference gene primer amplification. The method was immunoSEQ multiplex PCR; TCRdb's version includes in-frame clones alone and lacks a portion of them. The DNA gave D and trimming, while V, J and clone size come from that table. Among fewer than 350,000 clones listed, around 90% were seen once. Deletions cut 3 bases from V and 0 bases from J, with 5 bases between. The CDR3 consists of 13 residues. CDR1 and CDR2 from the germline V gene are SGHAT and FQNNGV.

This rearrangement joins TRBV11-2 to TRBJ1-2; D is unresolved. Input material: PBMCs or T cells enriched from blood (not recorded which). This clonotype was obtained from a woman in her 40s with acute COVID-19. CDR3 in amino acids: CASSLRSNYGYTF. Written as DNA, the CDR3 is TGTGCCAGCAGCTTGAGGTCTAACTATGGCTACACCTTC. The whole variable domain, remainder taken from reference TRBV11-2 and TRBJ1-2, is EAGVAQSPRYKIIEKRQSVAFWCNPISGHATLYWYQQILGQGPKLLIQFQNNGVVDDSQLPKDRFSAERLKGVDSTLKIQPAKLEDSAVYLCASSLRSNYGYTFGSGTRLTVV.